This T cell receptor (beta chain) is from a study of beta chain features in type 1 diabetes. What was sequenced were expressed TCRB transcripts, since all of the isolated RNA had been reverse transcribed. Sequencing was performed with immunoSEQ multiplex PCR; in TCRdb, only in-frame clones are kept and a portion is missing. The sample has about 400,000 clones; roughly an eighth are singletons. This receptor was taken from a man between 18 and 35 years old in good health. Sequencing was done on a sample of naive CD4+ T cells from blood.

The CDR3 DNA follows: TGTGCCAGCAGCCCAAGAGGGTCATCGGGCACTGAAGCTTTCTTT. Translation: CASSPRGSSGTEAFF. The V call is TRBV11-2, the J call TRBJ1-1; D unresolved. CDR1 and CDR2 (germline): SGHAT, FQNNGV. The CDR3 totals 15 residues. V was trimmed by 5 bases and J by 4 bases, leaving 17 bases between them.